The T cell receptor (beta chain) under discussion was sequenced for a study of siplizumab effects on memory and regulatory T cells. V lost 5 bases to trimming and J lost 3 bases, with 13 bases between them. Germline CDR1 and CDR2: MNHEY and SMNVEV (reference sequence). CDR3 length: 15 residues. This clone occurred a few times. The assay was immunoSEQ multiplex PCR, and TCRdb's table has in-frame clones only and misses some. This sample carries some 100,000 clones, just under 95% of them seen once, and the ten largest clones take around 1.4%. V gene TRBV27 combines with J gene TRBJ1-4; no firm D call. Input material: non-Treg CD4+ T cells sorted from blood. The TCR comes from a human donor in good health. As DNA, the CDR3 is TGTGCCAGCAGTCCCCGGCAGGCCCCTAATGAAAAACTGTTTTTT. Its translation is CASSPRQAPNEKLFF.